The next 5 T cell receptor beta chains were all read from a single sample in a study of T cell changes during pregnancy in multiple sclerosis. Produced via immunoSEQ multiplex PCR; TCRdb's table is partial and in-frame only. This sample has approximately 88,000 clones, with about 95% found just once. Sequencing used peripheral blood, obtained in the second trimester of pregnancy. The source is a female donor with multiple sclerosis, enrolled in a pregnancy study.

The chain is built from TRBV9 and TRBJ1-2; a possible D gene is TRBD1 (6 bases). This CDR3 is built from 15 residues. Trimming pared 0 bases from V and 3 bases from J, leaving 12 bases between. The germline CDR1 and CDR2 sequences are SGDLS and YYNGEE. The CDR3 DNA sequence: TGTGCCAGCAGCGTAGGGCCAGGGGATCACTATGGCTACACCTTC. It encodes CASSVGPGDHYGYTF.

The chain uses TRBV7-9 and TRBJ2-1; 7 bases are a match to TRBD2. The CDR3 runs 14 residues. Germline CDR1 and CDR2: SEHNR and FQNEAQ (reference sequence). The ends lost 5 bases at V and 9 bases at J; junction bases unmatched: 10. The CDR3 loop reads CASSRRAGVGEQFF. The CDR3 nucleotides are TGTGCCAGCAGCCGACGGGCGGGAGTGGGTGAGCAGTTCTTC.

This chain joins TRBV7-2 and TRBJ2-5; no clear D gene. V gave up 2 bases and J gave up 1 base, with 5 bases separating them. The CDR3 has 13 residues. CDR1 is SGHTA, CDR2 FQGNSA, per germline. CDR3 protein: CASSLTPQETQYF. As DNA, the CDR3 is TGTGCCAGCAGCTTAACACCCCAAGAGACCCAGTACTTC.

The chain uses TRBV18 and TRBJ1-5; tentative D call: TRBD1 (5 bases). CDR3 length: 14 residues. Germline V lookup: CDR1 KGHSH, CDR2 LQKENI. V was clipped by 2 bases and J by 4 bases, with 9 bases between them. CDR3: CASSPWQGNQPQHF. CDR3 DNA sequence: TGTGCCAGCTCACCATGGCAGGGAAATCAGCCCCAGCATTTT.

The V and J genes are TRBV10-3 and TRBJ2-1, with 8 bases that match TRBD1. V was clipped by 0 bases and J by 2 bases; unmatched bases: 6. Germline V gives CDR1 ENHRY, CDR2 SYGVKD. The CDR3 runs to 17 residues. The DNA of the CDR3 is TGTGCCATCAGTGAGTCCCGGACAGGGAACACCTACAATGAGCAGTTCTTC. Amino acids: CAISESRTGNTYNEQFF.